Following are 20 T cell receptor beta chains from one sample sequenced in a study of T cells in Graves' hyperthyroidism and ophthalmopathy. RNA transcripts gave rise to amplified TCR beta CDR3 regions. During a first-round RT-PCR of the TCR CDR3, the HTBI primer set was used. MiXCR, applied by TCRdb to the multiplex PCR reads, yields one record per CDR3 protein. The sample records 500,000 to 600,000 distinct CDR3 sequences, under 60% being singletons. The sequencing sample was made of peripheral blood or thyroid tissue (not recorded which). These receptors came from an adult woman with Graves' disease, either hyperthyroidism or ophthalmopathy (not recorded which).

This sequence joins TRBV19 and TRBJ2-2, with 9 bases matching TRBD2. The CDR3 sequence is 15 residues long. With 5 bases clipped from V and 6 bases from J, the junction kept 7 bases outside the gene matches. The germline gives CDR1 LNHDA, CDR2 SQIVND (reference sequence). As DNA, the CDR3 is TGTGCCAGTAGTCTGGGACTAGCTATGGCCGGGGAGCTGTTTTTT. Its translation is CASSLGLAMAGELFF. Looking up the rest from reference TRBV19 and TRBJ2-2 gives the full variable domain: DGGITQSPKYLFRKEGQNVTLSCEQNLNHDAMYWYRQDPGQGLRLIYYSQIVNDFQKGDIAEGYSVSREKKESFPLTVTSAQKNPTAFYLCASSLGLAMAGELFFGEGSRLTVL.

CDR3 in DNA: TGTGCCAGCAGCCGCCTTATGCAAGAGACCCAGTACTTC. It encodes CASSRLMQETQYF. The chain is built from TRBV11-3 and TRBJ2-5, with unresolved D. Germline loops: CDR1 SGHNT, CDR2 YENEEA. With 5 bases removed from V and 2 bases from J, the gap between germline ends came to 9 bases. The CDR3 is made up of 13 amino acids. The full variable domain, its missing parts supplied by reference TRBV11-3 and TRBJ2-5, is EAGVVQSPRYKIIEKKQPVAFWCNPISGHNTLYWYLQNLGQGPELLIRYENEEAVDDSQLPKDRFSAERLKGVDSTLKIQPAELGDSAVYLCASSRLMQETQYFGPGTRLLVL.

CDR3 loop: CASSPIEDNSYEQYF. DNA of the CDR3: TGTGCCAGCAGTCCGATAGAAGACAACTCCTACGAGCAGTACTTC. The chain uses TRBV28 and TRBJ2-7; D remains unclear. This CDR3 spans 15 amino acids. Germline V gives CDR1 MDHEN, CDR2 SYDVKM. Trimming pared 5 bases from V and 0 bases from J, leaving 14 bases between.

There are many counts of this clonotype. The CDR3: CSVGAHTGELFF. The CDR3 DNA sequence: TGCAGCGTTGGGGCCCACACCGGGGAGCTGTTTTTT. The V call is TRBV29-1, the J call TRBJ2-2; D is unclear. This CDR3 contains 12 residues. The V gene lost 4 bases and the J gene lost 3 bases, with 6 bases spanning the gap. Per the germline V gene, CDR1 is SQVTM and CDR2 is ANQGSEA.

V gene TRBV11-2 combines with J gene TRBJ2-7; D uncertain. The J call may be incorrect, as the DNA end agrees better with TRBJ2-1. The CDR3 is 13 residues long. Germline CDR1 and CDR2: SGHAT and FQNNGV. The CDR3 coding sequence is TGTGCCAGCAGCTCAACGCGTTCGAATGAGCAGTTCTTC. This translates into CASSSTRSNEQFF.

This clonotype appeared a single time. A much bigger clone sits one base away, suggesting this may be a read error. This chain links TRBV4-1 with TRBJ1-4; tentatively, D is TRBD1 (5 bases). This CDR3 has 15 residues. Germline CDR1 is MGHRA and CDR2 is YSYEKL. Trimming shortened V by 4 bases and J by 3 bases, and 12 bases separated the two germline ends. The CDR3 DNA reads as TGCGCCAGCAGCCCAAAGGTGGGGGCTAATGAAAAACTGTTTTTT. Encoded protein: CASSPKVGANEKLFF.

This clonotype was detected ten times or more. The chain couples TRBV3-1 to TRBJ1-6; perhaps TRBD1 as D (5 bases). V gave up 3 bases and J gave up 10 bases, with 22 bases separating them. Germline-derived CDR1 and CDR2 are LGHDT and YNNKEL (reference sequence). This CDR3 comprises 17 residues. This chain's CDR3 is CASSQLIQGRRGSPLHF. DNA for the CDR3: TGTGCCAGCAGCCAGTTAATTCAGGGACGGCGGGGCTCACCCCTCCACTTT.

This clonotype was observed at least ten times. The chain has TRBV12-3 or TRBV12-4 and TRBJ2-2; D is unclear. The V and J ends lost 5 bases and 5 bases respectively, with 12 bases between them. The CDR3 totals 14 residues. CDR3 in DNA: TGTGCCAGCAGTCCCGTGGGTGATACCGGGGAGCTGTTTTTT. Residues: CASSPVGDTGELFF.

The rearrangement uses TRBV5-1 and TRBJ1-2; 7 nucleotides line up with TRBD1. The CDR3 loop spans 14 amino acids. Germline-derived CDR1 and CDR2 are SGHRS and YFSETQ. The junction had 5 bases not matched to a gene; V was cut back by 3 bases and J by 3 bases. As DNA, the CDR3 is TGCGCCAGCAGCTCCGGGACAGCTGACTATGGCTACACCTTC. Its protein product is CASSSGTADYGYTF.

This clonotype was counted only a few times. This sequence may be a read error, since a much larger clone differs from it by one base. V is TRBV20-1 and J is TRBJ2-7, with D possibly matching TRBD1 (6 bases). There are 14 residues in the CDR3. Germline V gene data show CDR1 as DFQATT and CDR2 as SNEGSKA (reference sequence). V gave up 2 bases and J gave up 1 base, with 12 bases separating them. DNA of the CDR3: TGCAGTGCTAGACAGGGGATCAGATCCTACGAGCAGTACTTC. Protein: CSARQGIRSYEQYF.

The chain has TRBV7-2 and TRBJ1-5, with D perhaps matching TRBD1 (5 bases). This CDR3 spans 20 amino acids. The V and J ends lost 6 bases and 0 bases respectively, with 27 bases between them. Looked up from germline, CDR1 is SGHTA and CDR2 is FQGNSA. CDR3 sequence (DNA): TGTGCCAGCAGTGAAAGAGGGGTCCAGTGGGGTGGGGATAGCAATCAGCCCCAGCATTTT. Residues: CASSERGVQWGGDSNQPQHF.

A remark on this clonotype: The CDR3 carries no conserved terminal phenylalanine or tryptophan, so it likely arises from a read error. The limits of the CDR3 on the DNA are not certain, so only TCRdb's listed CDR3 is given. The gene calls are TRBV29-1 and TRBJ1-4; TRBD1, the D gene given by the table, was not confirmed from the DNA. CDR1 is SQVTM and CDR2 is ANQGSEA in the germline V gene. The CDR3 has 12 amino acids, counting both end residues. This chain's CDR3 is CSAESRGGGVNY.

This chain links TRBV10-2 with TRBJ2-7; 9 bases line up with TRBD1. Germline CDR1 is WSHSY and CDR2 is SAAADI. CDR3 size: 15 residues. After removal of 3 bases from V and 4 bases from J, the junction contained 7 bases not matched to a gene. The chain's CDR3 is CASSDSGTGSYEQYF. CDR3 nucleotides: TGCGCCAGCAGTGACTCCGGGACAGGGAGTTACGAGCAGTACTTC.

The chain carries TRBV7-9 and TRBJ2-1, with D possibly being TRBD1 (5 bases). The ends were cut back, 2 bases at V and 5 bases at J, with 13 bases in the middle. CDR3 length: 15 amino acids. The germline gives CDR1 SEHNR, CDR2 FQNEAQ (reference sequence). The CDR3 DNA reads as TGTGCCAGCAGCTTATGGTGGGGCTCGAACAATGAGCAGTTCTTC. Translating it yields CASSLWWGSNNEQFF. The full variable domain, in which reference TRBV7-9 and TRBJ2-1 provide the parts outside the CDR3, is DTGVSQNPRHKITKRGQNVTFRCDPISEHNRLYWYRQTLGQGPEFLTYFQNEAQLEKSRLLSDRFSAERPKGSFSTLEIQRTEQGDSAMYLCASSLWWGSNNEQFFGPGTRLTVL.

This sequence joins TRBV9 and TRBJ2-2; D is ambiguous. Germline V gene sequence: CDR1 SGDLS, CDR2 YYNGEE. This CDR3 comprises 14 residues. Between the trimmed V and J ends, which lost 3 bases and 6 bases, there was a span of 12 bases. Here the CDR3 reads CASSATSRSGELFF. CDR3 in DNA: TGTGCCAGCAGCGCAACATCCAGATCCGGGGAGCTGTTTTTT.

The J gene is TRBJ1-5, the V gene TRBV7-8; maybe TRBD1 (5 bases). Germline-derived CDR1 and CDR2 are SGHVS and FQNEAQ. The CDR3 is 13 residues long. V was cut by 6 bases and J by 6 bases, with 12 bases left in between. For the CDR3, the DNA is TGTGCCAGCAGTTCAGGGAGCGCTCAGCCCCAGCATTTT. Its translation is CASSSGSAQPQHF.

The V call is TRBV7-9, the J call TRBJ1-5; a weak D match, TRBD1 (5 bases). CDR1 and CDR2 from the germline V gene are SEHNR and FQNEAQ (reference sequence). V shed 6 bases and J shed 12 bases, with 18 bases lying between them. CDR3 length: 13 amino acids. CDR3 nucleotide sequence: TGTGCCAGCAGTGGGACTAGCGGGGGTCTCCAGCATTTT. This codes for CASSGTSGGLQHF.

This clonotype came up many times. This chain links TRBV5-1 with TRBJ2-2, with D tentatively TRBD2 (5 bases). The CDR3 extends over 14 amino acids. CDR1 is SGHRS and CDR2 is YFSETQ in the germline V gene. Trimming cost V 4 bases and J 4 bases, with 11 bases left between them. Written as DNA, the CDR3 is TGCGCCAGCAGCGACCGGGATTTCACCGGGGAGCTGTTTTTT. Translating it yields CASSDRDFTGELFF. Supplemented by reference TRBV5-1 and TRBJ2-2, the full variable domain reads KAGVTQTPRYLIKTRGQQVTLSCSPISGHRSVSWYQQTPGQGLQFLFEYFSETQRNKGNFPGRFSGRQFSNSRSEMNVSTLELGDSALYLCASSDRDFTGELFFGEGSRLTVL.

This clonotype was detected ten times or more. The V gene is TRBV10-2, the J gene TRBJ1-2; 7 bases are shared with TRBD1. The CDR3 has 15 residues. CDR1 WSHSY and CDR2 SAAADI come from the germline V gene. The V gene end was trimmed by 0 bases and the J gene end by 2 bases; junction bases not matched to a gene: 3. The CDR3, as DNA: TGCGCCAGCAGTGAGTCGATGACAGGGAACTATGGCTACACCTTC. Translation: CASSESMTGNYGYTF.

V is TRBV28 and J is TRBJ2-2; D remains ambiguous. CDR1 and CDR2 from the germline V gene are MDHEN and SYDVKM. This CDR3 region has 15 residues. With 3 bases removed from V and 4 bases from J, the gap between germline ends came to 12 bases. The CDR3 spells CASSFRGVGTGELFF. The CDR3 DNA reads TGTGCCAGCAGTTTTCGCGGAGTGGGCACCGGGGAGCTGTTTTTT.